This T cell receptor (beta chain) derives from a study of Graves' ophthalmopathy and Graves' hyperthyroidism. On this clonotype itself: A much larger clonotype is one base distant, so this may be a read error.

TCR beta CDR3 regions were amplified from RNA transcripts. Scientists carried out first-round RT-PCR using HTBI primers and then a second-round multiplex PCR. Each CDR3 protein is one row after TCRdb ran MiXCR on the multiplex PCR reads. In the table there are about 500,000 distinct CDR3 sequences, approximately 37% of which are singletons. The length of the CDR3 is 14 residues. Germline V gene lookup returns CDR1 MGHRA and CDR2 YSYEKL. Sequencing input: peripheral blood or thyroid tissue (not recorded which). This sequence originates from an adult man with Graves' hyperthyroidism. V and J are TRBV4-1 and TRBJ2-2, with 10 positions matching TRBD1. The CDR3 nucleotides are TGCGCCAGCAGCGTCAGACAGGGGGCCGGGGAGCCGTTTTTT. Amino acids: CASSVRQGAGEPFF.